One sample yielded the 30 T cell receptor beta chains listed below, sequenced in a study of T cells after yellow fever vaccination. TCRdb ran MiXCR on the 5' RACE reads and lists one entry per CDR3 protein. The sample shows 550,000 to 750,000 distinct CDR3 sequences, about 13% of them seen only once. The sequencing used PBMCs, collected on the day of the yellow fever booster vaccination. Source of these receptors: a man aged 25 to 40 who received the YFV17D yellow fever vaccine.

The chain links TRBV7-9 to TRBJ2-5; D call uncertain. This CDR3 spans 11 amino acids. V was clipped by 8 bases and J by 5 bases, with 9 bases between them. CDR1 is SEHNR and CDR2 is FQNEAQ in the germline V gene (reference sequence). CDR3 amino acids: CASLEGETQYF. The CDR3 nucleotides read TGTGCCAGCCTCGAAGGGGAGACCCAGTACTTC.

The V and J genes are TRBV14 and TRBJ2-5; tentatively, D is TRBD2 (6 bases). Germline loops: CDR1 SGHDN, CDR2 FVKESK. This CDR3 has 15 residues. Trimming pared 5 bases from V and 2 bases from J, leaving 15 bases between. The CDR3 loop reads CASSNWGLAQETQYF. In DNA, the CDR3 is TGTGCCAGCAGCAACTGGGGACTGGCTCAAGAGACCCAGTACTTC.

This clonotype was found a few times. V and J are TRBV6-5 and TRBJ1-1; tentatively, D is TRBD1 (5 bases). This CDR3 is 11 amino acids long. V was shortened by 7 bases and J by 9 bases, with 12 bases between the two germline ends. Germline V lookup: CDR1 MNHEY, CDR2 SVGAGI. CDR3 region: CASTLGAQAFF. The CDR3 region has the DNA TGTGCCAGCACCCTCGGGGCCCAAGCTTTCTTT.

The sample holds a few counts of this clonotype. This sequence joins TRBV18 and TRBJ1-1; 8 bases fit TRBD1. V shed 1 base and J 11 bases; nucleotides not matched to a gene: 6. The CDR3 loop spans 13 amino acids. The germline CDR1 and CDR2 sequences are KGHSH and LQKENI. The CDR3 nucleotides read TGTGCCAGCTCACCACGGACAGGGTCGGGGGCTTTCTTT. It specifies CASSPRTGSGAFF.

This chain uses TRBV30 with TRBJ2-7, with D possibly being TRBD1 or TRBD2 (5 bases each). The CDR3 is made up of 13 amino acids. Germline values: CDR1 GTSNPN, CDR2 SVGIG (reference sequence). Trimming cost V 0 bases and J 4 bases, with 10 bases left between them. CDR3 loop: CAWSVQRGYEQYF. The DNA for the CDR3 is TGTGCCTGGAGTGTACAGAGGGGTTACGAGCAGTACTTC.

The chain has TRBV5-1 and TRBJ2-3, with 14 bases identical to TRBD2. CDR1 is SGHRS, CDR2 YFSETQ, per germline. The CDR3 length is 14 residues. V was pared by 8 bases and J by 6 bases, with 5 bases of the junction left unmatched. CDR3 amino acids: CASWTSGRMDTQYF. For the CDR3, the DNA is TGCGCCAGTTGGACTAGCGGGAGGATGGATACGCAGTATTTT.

This clonotype came up a few times. The chain employs TRBV6-5 and TRBJ2-3; D gene unclear. Looked up from germline, CDR1 is MNHEY and CDR2 is SVGAGI. The ends were cut back, 5 bases at V and 8 bases at J, with 8 bases in the middle. The CDR3 consists of 11 residues. CDR3 sequence reads: CASSRDATQYF. CDR3 DNA: TGTGCCAGCAGTCGAGACGCTACGCAGTATTTT.

The chain recombines TRBV6-1 with TRBJ2-7; 14 positions agree with TRBD2. CDR1 and CDR2 from the germline V gene are MNHNS and SASEGT. V was clipped by 6 bases and J by 4 bases; unmatched bases: 2. The CDR3 covers 14 residues. In DNA form, the CDR3 reads TGTGCCAGCAGGCGGACTAGCGGGAGGTACGAGCAGTACTTC. The encoded protein is CASRRTSGRYEQYF.

The V gene is TRBV12-3 or TRBV12-4, the J gene TRBJ2-7; 7 bases agree with TRBD2. The V segment lost 5 bases and the J segment 4 bases; nucleotides outside the gene matches: 5. The CDR3 sequence is 13 residues long. CDR3 protein: CASSRGLRYEQYF. The CDR3 region has the DNA TGTGCCAGCAGTAGGGGACTACGATACGAGCAGTACTTC.

This rearrangement joins TRBV5-1 to TRBJ2-3; 10 positions match TRBD1. After removal of 4 bases from V and 5 bases from J, the junction contained 13 bases not matched to a gene. Per the germline V gene, CDR1 is SGHRS and CDR2 is YFSETQ. The CDR3 spans 17 residues. The CDR3 loop is CASSNRLDRDRGDTQYF. Written as DNA, the CDR3 is TGCGCCAGCAGCAACCGACTCGACCGGGACAGGGGAGATACGCAGTATTTT.

This sequence joins TRBV2 and TRBJ2-5, with no clear D. CDR1 is SNHLY, CDR2 FYNNEI, per germline. The V gene lost 0 bases and the J gene lost 2 bases, with 7 bases spanning the gap. CDR3 length: 14 amino acids. This chain's CDR3 is CASSEATVQETQYF. The CDR3 DNA is TGTGCCAGCAGTGAAGCCACAGTTCAAGAGACCCAGTACTTC.

The chain carries TRBV30 and TRBJ1-2; D might be TRBD1 (5 bases). The ends were cut back, 5 bases at V and 5 bases at J, with 18 bases in the middle. CDR3 size: 14 residues. Germline V gene lookup returns CDR1 GTSNPN and CDR2 SVGIG (reference sequence). CDR3 sequence reads: CAWGVGTTIYGYTF. The CDR3 DNA sequence: TGTGCCTGGGGGGTAGGGACCACAATTTATGGCTACACCTTC.

The chain combines TRBV7-2 with TRBJ1-1, with TRBD1 matching 7 bases. Germline V lookup: CDR1 SGHTA, CDR2 FQGNSA. The CDR3 sequence is 16 residues long. Germline trimming cut 1 base from V and 5 bases from J; bases unmatched to any gene: 10. The CDR3 region has the DNA TGTGCCAGCAGCTTAGTAGACAGGGCGGAGGTAACTGAAGCTTTCTTT. Translation: CASSLVDRAEVTEAFF.

A few counts support this clonotype. The chain uses TRBV20-1 and TRBJ2-7; TRBD1 matches 10 bases. Germline CDR1 DFQATT, CDR2 SNEGSKA (reference sequence). The CDR3 contains 14 residues. Trimming took 1 base from V and 9 from J; bases not matched to a gene: 9. The CDR3 protein is CSARVGDRGWGQYF. The CDR3 nucleotides are TGCAGTGCTAGAGTAGGGGACAGGGGATGGGGGCAGTACTTC.

The chain uses TRBV2 and TRBJ2-7; 8 bases align to TRBD2. Looked up from germline, CDR1 is SNHLY and CDR2 is FYNNEI. With 10 bases clipped from V and 0 bases from J, the junction kept 2 bases outside the gene matches. This CDR3 contains 12 residues. CDR3 sequence: CATLAVSYEQYF. The CDR3, as DNA: TGTGCCACACTAGCGGTCTCCTACGAGCAGTACTTC.

This clonotype was seen a handful of times. J is TRBJ2-1 and V is TRBV6-4; D not certain. The V gene's germline CDR1 is MRHNA and CDR2 SNTAGT. CDR3 length equals 13 residues. The V end was cut by 5 bases, the J end by 8 bases, with 13 bases between. CDR3 loop: CASSLELRDEQFF. In nucleotides, the CDR3 is TGTGCCAGCAGTCTTGAACTCCGAGATGAGCAGTTCTTC.

V gene TRBV12-3 or TRBV12-4 combines with J gene TRBJ2-2; the match to TRBD2 covers 9 bases. The CDR3 runs to 15 residues. V shed 4 bases, J shed 6 bases, and the junction held 6 bases outside the gene matches. CDR3 sequence (DNA): TGTGCCAGCAGTTCCAGGACTAGCGCCCCCGGGGAGCTGTTTTTT. It specifies CASSSRTSAPGELFF.

The table lists this clonotype with a few counts. DNA for the CDR3: TGTGCCAGCAGCCTAGACAGTTGGGAGACCCAGTACTTC. This sequence encodes CASSLDSWETQYF. The V call is TRBV7-9, the J call TRBJ2-5, with D perhaps matching TRBD1 (5 bases). Germline assignment: CDR1 SEHNR and CDR2 FQNEAQ (reference sequence). The CDR3 extends over 13 amino acids. Trimming shortened V by 5 bases and J by 5 bases, and 12 bases separated the two germline ends.

The chain is built from TRBV20-1 and TRBJ1-6, with 9 bases matching TRBD1. Trimming at V came to 6 bases and at J to 0 bases, leaving 6 bases not matched to a gene. CDR1 DFQATT and CDR2 SNEGSKA come from the germline V gene (reference sequence). This CDR3 spans 16 amino acids. The CDR3 coding sequence is TGCAGTGCAAAACAGGGGGCGAGCTCCTATAATTCACCCCTCCACTTT. It specifies CSAKQGASSYNSPLHF.

V is TRBV6-1 and J is TRBJ2-7; D unresolved. Germline assignment: CDR1 MNHNS and CDR2 SASEGT. The CDR3 contains 14 residues. With 10 bases removed from V and 0 bases from J, the gap between germline ends came to 16 bases. CDR3 DNA: TGTGCCACGGAAAAACAGATTTTCTCCTACGAGCAGTACTTC. Amino acids: CATEKQIFSYEQYF.

The genes are TRBV4-3 and TRBJ2-3; D is undetermined. Between the trimmed V and J ends, which lost 1 base and 8 bases, there was a span of 7 bases. Germline-derived CDR1 and CDR2 are LGHNA and YSLEER. This CDR3 is 12 amino acids long. The CDR3 coding sequence is TGCGCCAGCAGCCAAGGTCACGGTACGCAGTATTTT. It is translated as CASSQGHGTQYF.

The sample holds a few counts of this clonotype. This chain uses TRBV7-2 with TRBJ2-7; tentatively, D is TRBD1 (6 bases). Looked up from germline, CDR1 is SGHTA and CDR2 is FQGNSA. The V end was cut by 5 bases, the J end by 2 bases, with 13 bases between. The CDR3 loop spans 14 amino acids. This CDR3 reads CASSPQGIAYEQYF. CDR3 coding DNA: TGTGCCAGCAGCCCACAGGGAATAGCCTACGAGCAGTACTTC.

This clonotype came up many times. As the CDR3 is not closed by the conserved phenylalanine or tryptophan, this likely results from a read error. This chain joins TRBV5-5 and TRBJ2-3; D may be TRBD2 (6 bases). Germline V lookup: CDR1 SGHKS, CDR2 YYEKEE (reference sequence). Between the trimmed V and J ends, which lost 0 bases and 0 bases, there was a span of 14 bases. The CDR3 extends over 17 amino acids. As DNA, the CDR3 is TGTGCCAGCAGCTTGGTAGGAGGGCAGCTGAGCACAGATACGCAGTATATT. The encoded protein is CASSLVGGQLSTDTQYI.

This rearrangement joins TRBV12-3 or TRBV12-4 to TRBJ1-4; D call uncertain. The ends were cut back, 6 bases at V and 0 bases at J, with 11 bases in the middle. The CDR3 loop spans 15 amino acids. This chain's CDR3 is CASSRSGTTNEKLFF. The CDR3, as DNA: TGTGCCAGCAGCCGATCAGGAACAACTAATGAAAAACTGTTTTTT.

V is TRBV29-1 and J is TRBJ2-5; 10 bases agree with TRBD1. The CDR3 is 15 residues long. Trimming removed 4 bases from V and 1 base from J; junction bases left unmatched: 6. Germline-derived CDR1 and CDR2 are SQVTM and ANQGSEA. The DNA for the CDR3 is TGCAGCGTTGGGGGGGGACAGGGGTTCCAAGAGACCCAGTACTTC. Translated, it gives CSVGGGQGFQETQYF.

This clonotype was picked up a small number of times. This chain uses TRBV27 with TRBJ2-7; 8 nucleotides align to TRBD2. This CDR3 region has 13 residues. CDR1 and CDR2 (germline): MNHEY, SMNVEV (reference sequence). Losses at the gene ends were 4 bases for V and 7 bases for J; bases not matched to a gene: 6. CDR3 in DNA: TGTGCCAGCAGTTGGGCGGGAGGAATAGAGCAGTACTTC. It translates to CASSWAGGIEQYF.

The rearrangement joins TRBV20-1 to TRBJ2-2; D is possibly TRBD2 (6 bases). This CDR3 is 13 amino acids long. Trimming left V 7 bases short and J 1 base short, with 10 bases between. The germline gives CDR1 DFQATT, CDR2 SNEGSKA (reference sequence). CDR3 in amino acids: CSVISGNTGELFF. The CDR3 bases are TGCAGTGTCATTAGCGGGAACACCGGGGAGCTGTTTTTT.

The J gene is TRBJ2-7, the V gene TRBV7-9; 8 nucleotides match TRBD2. V was clipped by 5 bases and J by 3 bases; unmatched bases: 3. The CDR3 consists of 13 residues. CDR1 and CDR2 from the germline V gene are SEHNR and FQNEAQ (reference sequence). The CDR3, as DNA: TGTGCCAGCAGCGCGGGACTAGTCTACGAGCAGTACTTC. Its translation: CASSAGLVYEQYF.

There are many counts of this clonotype. The chain has TRBV27 and TRBJ2-2, with TRBD2 matching 8 bases. Germline values: CDR1 MNHEY, CDR2 SMNVEV (reference sequence). With V trimmed by 8 bases and J by 4 bases, 6 bases remained unmatched. The CDR3 extends over 14 amino acids. Here the CDR3 reads CASWTSRLTGELFF. CDR3 coding DNA: TGTGCCAGCTGGACTAGCCGACTCACCGGGGAGCTGTTTTTT.

This clonotype was counted a few times. The chain combines TRBV27 with TRBJ2-4, with 9 nucleotides matching TRBD1. The CDR3 is 16 amino acids. The germline V gene encodes CDR1 MNHEY and CDR2 SMNVEV (reference sequence). V was pared by 5 bases and J by 6 bases, with 11 bases of the junction left unmatched. CDR3 protein: CASSPGHRGRGNIQYF. The CDR3 DNA is TGTGCCAGCAGTCCGGGCCACAGGGGGCGCGGAAACATTCAGTACTTC.